This T cell receptor beta chain was recovered during a study of vaccination and CD4 T cells after COVID-19. Treatment reported: roughly 11-day PBMC culture with coronavirus spike peptide pools or control peptides (ViraFEST assay). With the Oncomine TCR Beta short-read assay, DNA from cultured CD4+ T cells was sequenced. TCRdb processed the PCR reads anew with MiXCR; each CDR3 protein has one entry. The data show more than 10,000 distinct CDR3 sequences, about 44% seen once. On this clonotype itself: The antigen is not known.

Germline assignment: CDR1 SGHNT and CDR2 YYREEE (reference sequence). There are 16 residues in the CDR3. The V and J ends lost 4 bases and 7 bases, in that order; junction bases with no gene match: 9. The sequence derives from a human donor who had recovered from COVID-19. The chain uses TRBV5-4 and TRBJ2-1; 12 positions match TRBD2. Sequencing was carried out using CD4+ T cells from blood, cultured in vitro. CDR3 in amino acids: CASSNLAGGPGNEQFF. The CDR3 DNA is TGTGCCAGCAGCAACCTAGCGGGAGGGCCCGGGAATGAGCAGTTCTTC.